The rows below give T cell receptor beta chains drawn from one sample of a study of cytomegalovirus exposure and HLA in healthy donors. Measured with immunoSEQ multiplex PCR; TCRdb has only the in-frame clones, and not every one. The table has 170,000 or so clones, around 80% seen once. Material for sequencing was PBMCs. The receptors here all came from a woman aged 50 to 60 in good health and CMV-seronegative. Each CDR3 is given with its conserved first and last residue. D genes are given only for firm matches. Expanded clones get a size class; other rows say once, few or many, or leave the size out.

clone_size	v_call	d_call	j_call	cdr3_nt	cdr3_aa
-	TRBV27	-	TRBJ1-1	TGTGCCAGCAGTCCTCGACAGGCAGGTGAAGCTTTCTTT	CASSPRQAGEAFF
-	TRBV11-2	-	TRBJ2-1	TGTGCCAGCAGCTTAGTGACTGGCTACAATGAGCAGTTCTTC	CASSLVTGYNEQFF
-	TRBV6-7	TRBD2	TRBJ2-1	TGTGCCAGCAGTTACGACCCTAGCGGGGGCTACAATGAGCAGTTCTTC	CASSYDPSGGYNEQFF
-	TRBV10-3	TRBD2	TRBJ2-3	TGTGCCATCAGTGAGGGGACTAGCGGTAGCACAGATACGCAGTATTTT	CAISEGTSGSTDTQYF
-	TRBV5-1	TRBD2	TRBJ2-5	TGCGCCAGCAGCCCGGCGGCTAGCGGACCCCAAGAGACCCAGTACTTC	CASSPAASGPQETQYF
-	TRBV11-3	TRBD1	TRBJ2-2	TGTGCCAGCAGCGGTCCCGGGACAGGGACGGACACCGGGGAGCTGTTTTTT	CASSGPGTGTDTGELFF
once	TRBV5-4	-	TRBJ2-7	TGTGCCAGCAGCTTGGTTCCAAACTCCTACGAGCAGTACTTC	CASSLVPNSYEQYF
-	TRBV7-8	TRBD1	TRBJ2-7	TGTGCCAGCAGCCGGACCGGGACAGAGTCCTCCTACGAGCAGTACTTC	CASSRTGTESSYEQYF
-	TRBV5-1	TRBD2	TRBJ2-1	TGCGCCAGCAGCTTAGAGACTAGCGGTCAATTCTTC	CASSLETSGQFF
-	TRBV7-3	TRBD2	TRBJ2-5	TGTGCCAGCAGCTTAAGCACAGCGGGGGGGCCTGAGACCCAGTACTTC	CASSLSTAGGPETQYF
-	TRBV5-1	TRBD1	TRBJ1-1	TGCGCCAGCAGCTTGGCGGAAACAGGGGAGACCACTGAAGCTTTCTTT	CASSLAETGETTEAFF
-	TRBV4-1	-	TRBJ2-1	TGCGCCAGCAGCCAAGAATGGGGGGTGGGGGGGCCGGGCTACAATGAGCAGTTCTTC	CASSQEWGVGGPGYNEQFF
-	TRBV25-1	-	TRBJ2-3	TGTGCCAGCAGTGTGATAAGCGGCCTCACAGATACGCAGTATTTT	CASSVISGLTDTQYF
-	TRBV19	TRBD2	TRBJ2-3	TGTGCCAGTACCCCTGAAGTCCGACTAGCGGGGGGTACAGATACGCAGTATTTT	CASTPEVRLAGGTDTQYF
-	TRBV27	TRBD1	TRBJ1-2	TGTGCCAGCAGTTCCCGGGACAGGGGGCATACCAACTATGGCTACACCTTC	CASSSRDRGHTNYGYTF
-	TRBV7-9	-	TRBJ1-4	TGTGCCAGCAGCTTAGAGAGCGGAAACGAAGAGGAAAAACTGTTTTTT	CASSLESGNEEEKLFF
few	TRBV28	TRBD1	TRBJ2-7	TGTGCCAGCAGTTTTGAGACAGGGCCTCCCGAGCAGTACTTC	CASSFETGPPEQYF
-	TRBV28	TRBD1	TRBJ2-3	TGTGCCAGCAGTCGCTCTATGACAGGGGGTAGCGCAGATACGCAGTATTTT	CASSRSMTGGSADTQYF
-	TRBV9	TRBD1	TRBJ1-3	TGTGCCAGCAGCGCAGGGGGACAAATCTCTGGAAACACCATATATTTT	CASSAGGQISGNTIYF
-	TRBV7-8	-	TRBJ1-3	TGTGCCAGCAGCTTATTGGGCTACTCTGGAAACACCATATATTTT	CASSLLGYSGNTIYF
-	TRBV29-1	-	TRBJ1-4	TGCAGCGTGGATACAGGAGCAGATGAAAAACTGTTTTTT	CSVDTGADEKLFF
-	TRBV7-7	TRBD1	TRBJ2-7	TGTGCCAGCAGCTTATGGACAGGTTACGAGCAGTACTTC	CASSLWTGYEQYF
-	TRBV27	TRBD2	TRBJ2-7	TGTGCCAGCAGTGGGGCTAGCGGGAAGACGGGACTGGGGCAGTACTTC	CASSGASGKTGLGQYF
-	TRBV21-1	-	TRBJ2-3	TGTGCCAGCAGCACCGCCAGGACTAGAAGGACTAGCACAGATACGCAGTATTTT	CASSTARTRRTSTDTQYF
-	TRBV28	-	TRBJ1-1	TGTGCCAGCGGAGTTGAAGCTTTCTTT	CASGVEAFF
-	TRBV14	-	TRBJ1-1	TGTGCCAGCAGCCGACAGGACAGATCAATCAACACTGAAGCTTTCTTT	CASSRQDRSINTEAFF
once	TRBV7-2	TRBD2	TRBJ2-7	TGTGCCAGCAGCGTGACTAGCGGGAGTATCTACGAGCAGTACTTC	CASSVTSGSIYEQYF
-	TRBV18	-	TRBJ1-1	TGTGCCAGCTCACCACCGTCAGAATCTAACACTGAAGCTTTCTTT	CASSPPSESNTEAFF
-	TRBV5-1	TRBD2	TRBJ2-2	TGCGCCAGCAGCCGTGCGGGGCTAGCGGGAGGGCCGGGCACCGGGGAGCTGTTTTTT	CASSRAGLAGGPGTGELFF
-	TRBV5-4	TRBD1	TRBJ2-3	TGTGCCAGCAGCCTCACCACAGGGGTCTCGGTCACAGATACGCAGTATTTT	CASSLTTGVSVTDTQYF
few	TRBV19	TRBD1	TRBJ1-2	TGTGCCAGTAGTCCCCGGGACAGGGAAGGCTACACCTTC	CASSPRDREGYTF
-	TRBV5-1	-	TRBJ1-1	TGCGCCAGCAGCTTGGCTCATGAGACTGAAGCTTTCTTT	CASSLAHETEAFF
-	TRBV6-6	-	TRBJ2-2	TGTGCCAGCAGTTACGCAGGAAAGAACACCGGGGAGCTGTTTTTT	CASSYAGKNTGELFF
-	TRBV30	-	TRBJ1-5	TGTGCCTGGAGTACGGGGGGGGATCAGCCCCAGCATTTT	CAWSTGGDQPQHF
-	TRBV30	-	TRBJ2-5	TGTGCCTGGAGTGTACCGGGTCAGTTTGGGGAGACCCAGTACTTC	CAWSVPGQFGETQYF
few	TRBV5-6	TRBD1	TRBJ1-4	TGTGCCAGCAGCTTGGGTTTGGGACAGGCTCCAAAACTGTTTTTT	CASSLGLGQAPKLFF
-	TRBV30	-	TRBJ2-2	TGTGCCTGGGACCCGGGACTTAGCACCGGGGAGCTGTTTTTT	CAWDPGLSTGELFF
-	TRBV25-1	TRBD2	TRBJ2-7	TGTGCCAGCAGTGAAGGCCTAGCGGGGACCTACGAGCAGTACTTC	CASSEGLAGTYEQYF
-	TRBV21-1	-	TRBJ1-4	TGTGCCAGCAGCAAAACAGGAGGGGGACAGACATTTCGAGCTGCCAAACTGTTTTTT	CASSKTGGGQTFRAAKLFF
-	TRBV6-1	TRBD2	TRBJ2-1	TGTGCCAGCAGTGACACTTTTAGCGGGAGGGCTGATGAGCAGTTCTTC	CASSDTFSGRADEQFF
-	TRBV11-1	TRBD1	TRBJ1-1	TGTGCCAGCAGCTTAGCGAGGACAGGGGAAGCTTTCTTT	CASSLARTGEAFF
few	TRBV19	TRBD1	TRBJ1-2	TGTGCCAGTAGTCGCCCCACAGGGGAATACTATGGCTACACCTTC	CASSRPTGEYYGYTF
-	TRBV29-1	-	TRBJ2-7	TGCAGCGCGTACAGGGTGTCGGGCGAGCAGTACTTC	CSAYRVSGEQYF
few	TRBV19	-	TRBJ2-3	TGTGCCAGTAGTGCAGGACAGACAGATACGCAGTATTTT	CASSAGQTDTQYF
-	TRBV11-2	-	TRBJ1-6	TGTGCCAGCAGCCCGGGTCGGTCGGATTCACCCCTCCACTTT	CASSPGRSDSPLHF
-	TRBV7-9	-	TRBJ2-7	TGTGCCATCCTGGTGGGAGGCCCCTACGAGCAGTACTTC	CAILVGGPYEQYF
-	TRBV11-3	-	TRBJ2-3	TGTGCCAGCAGCAAGGACTGGGCTAGCACAGATACGCAGTATTTT	CASSKDWASTDTQYF
few	TRBV10-3	-	TRBJ2-5	TGTGCCATCAGTGAGTCCGGTAGTGTTGAGACCCAGTACTTC	CAISESGSVETQYF
-	TRBV27	TRBD1	TRBJ1-2	TGTGCCAGCAGTCCAGGACAGGGTCTGAACTATGGCTACACCTTC	CASSPGQGLNYGYTF
-	TRBV7-2	TRBD1	TRBJ2-1	TGTGCCAGCAGCCCCAACCCACAGGGGGCAGGCAATGAGCAGTTCTTC	CASSPNPQGAGNEQFF
-	TRBV28	TRBD1	TRBJ1-2	TGTGCCACAGGACAGGTTTCCATCTATGGCTACACCTTC	CATGQVSIYGYTF
few	TRBV10-3	TRBD1	TRBJ1-3	TGTGCCATCAGAACAGGGGTGTCAGGAAACACCATATATTTT	CAIRTGVSGNTIYF
-	TRBV5-1	TRBD1	TRBJ2-2	TGCGCCAGCAGCACCCGGGACAGGGCTACCAACGGGGAGCTGTTTTTT	CASSTRDRATNGELFF
once	TRBV19	-	TRBJ1-1	TGTGCCAGTGGACACTTGAACACTGAAGCTTTCTTT	CASGHLNTEAFF
once	TRBV7-9	TRBD1	TRBJ2-7	TGTGCCAGCAGCACTGGACAGGTAACCTACGAGCAGTACTTC	CASSTGQVTYEQYF